Each of the 4 T cell receptor beta chains below was sequenced from the same sample in a study of T cell repertoires in cytomegalovirus infection. TCRdb ran MiXCR on the reads and lists one entry per CDR3 protein. The sample contains some 400,000 distinct CDR3 sequences, 15% to 20% of which appear only once. Material: PBMCs. All receptors derive from a human donor in good health (CMV status not recorded). Some clones in this sample may be carry-over from other donors' samples.

This clonotype appeared many times. The chain recombines TRBV7-9 with TRBJ2-1, with 9 bases aligning to TRBD2. Trimming cost V 3 bases and J 5 bases; bases outside gene matches: 5. CDR1 and CDR2 (germline): SEHNR, FQNEAQ (reference sequence). This CDR3 is built from 15 residues. The CDR3 nucleotides read TGTGCCAGCAGCTTGTCTAGCGGGGACAACAATGAGCAGTTCTTC. The encoded protein is CASSLSSGDNNEQFF. The full variable domain, rest sourced from reference TRBV7-9 and TRBJ2-1, is DTGVSQNPRHKITKRGQNVTFRCDPISEHNRLYWYRQTLGQGPEFLTYFQNEAQLEKSRLLSDRFSAERPKGSFSTLEIQRTEQGDSAMYLCASSLSSGDNNEQFFGPGTRLTVL.

The chain links TRBV7-2 to TRBJ1-4, with D unresolved. Trimming stripped 8 bases from V and 1 base from J, with 11 bases between. The CDR3 runs 14 residues. Germline CDR1 SGHTA, CDR2 FQGNSA. CDR3 sequence (DNA): TGTGCCAGCTCGCAGGAAGTAACTAATGAAAAACTGTTTTTT. Translating it yields CASSQEVTNEKLFF.

This rearrangement joins TRBV7-2 to TRBJ2-5, with 7 bases aligning to TRBD2. Germline V gives CDR1 SGHTA, CDR2 FQGNSA. The CDR3 contains 14 residues. V lost 4 bases, J lost 1 base, and 3 bases stayed unmatched. The chain's CDR3 is CASSSAGPQETQYF. In DNA form, the CDR3 reads TGTGCCAGCAGCTCAGCGGGACCCCAAGAGACCCAGTACTTC.

The chain employs TRBV12-3 or TRBV12-4 and TRBJ2-1; D is unresolved. CDR3 length: 15 residues. V was cut by 6 bases and J by 4 bases, with 16 bases left in between. The CDR3 DNA follows: TGTGCCAGCAGCAACACCGAAAAGGGTTACAATGAGCAGTTCTTC. As protein: CASSNTEKGYNEQFF.